This TCR beta chain was captured in a study of blood T cell repertoires in COVID-19 (TCRdb year 2020). Some background on the complete study: Samples from collaborators originated in the United States, Italy and Spain and spanned both the acute and convalescent phases of COVID-19. The samples were drawn from two sources: the first 160 participants of the ongoing ImmuneRACE study, and 950 to 1,500 subjects contributed by 6 global collaborators. Where HLA class I and class II types were available, the types were taken from metadata supplied by the sample provider, not from assay-based typing. The prospective study material was composed of cDNA or gDNA derived from T cells, B-cell-depleted T cells, or PBMCs. The sample metadata nearly always contained a de-identified subject ID, COVID-19 status, age in years and sex. Deeply sampled blood TCRbeta repertoires from subjects exposed to, actively infected with, or recovered from COVID-19 were included in the dataset. The repertoires were released in a freely available public database meant as a resource for research on the immune response to SARS-CoV-2. Overall study results and their limits: How much clinical and demographic metadata was included differed by source and by participant, and the metadata was provided uncurated.

A second Seattle source provided samples from volunteer blood donors who had recovered from COVID-19. The collaborating institutions used their own protocols to collect whole blood in K2EDTA tubes. Collaborator samples were shipped for TCRbeta analysis as frozen whole blood, isolated PBMCs, or DNA extracted from either sample type. Details on this clone: Its antigen is still unknown. Within one base of it there is no much larger clone, and no base qualities were kept.

TCRbeta CDR3 regions were amplified from genomic DNA using the immunoSEQ Assay, a bias-controlled multiplex PCR. From the authors' description of their analysis: Within the assay, amplification of reference gene primers was used to estimate how many nucleated cells each sample contained. To quantify the absolute abundance of each unique TCRbeta CDR3 rearrangement, sequence reads were collapsed and filtered. For each sample, productive Simpson clonality was calculated as the square root of Simpson's diversity index over productive rearrangements. In TCRdb, the immuneACCESS table is reduced to in-frame sequences with V and J assigned. These tables do not hold every clone; where another copy was compared, an unresolved V gene accounts for under half, and the others remain unexplained. The V and J calls and clone size come from that table; D and trimming were worked out from the DNA. The sample table shows fewer than 450,000 clones, and about 90% are seen once. The top ten clones comprise roughly 3.4% of the sample.

Per the germline V gene, MNHEY is the CDR1 and SVGAGI is the CDR2. V is pared back by 6 bases and J by 6 bases, with 17 bases lying between the germline termini. The CDR3 holds 14 amino acids from the cysteine to the phenylalanine. Only the CDR3 part of the read is kept: 42 bases, read in frame from the first base. The sample comprised peripheral blood. The chain is assembled from TRBV6-5 and TRBJ1-2; perhaps TRBD1 is the D gene, with 6 bases matching. This TCR was recovered from a young woman who had recovered from COVID-19. The CDR3 in this case is CASRTQGVGNGYTF. At the DNA level, the sequence is TGTGCCAGCAGGACACAGGGAGTTGGGAATGGCTACACCTTC.